This T cell receptor beta chain is drawn from a study of CD8+ T cells in alopecia areata. Study details: The duration of tofacitinib was 6 to 18 months, with 6 months off drug afterward.

As regards this clone: Its specificity is unknown.

CDR3 length: 16 amino acids. V was trimmed by 1 base and J by 4 bases, leaving 15 bases between them. Germline loops: CDR1 MGHRA, CDR2 YSYEKL. Regarding treatment: oral pan-JAK inhibitor, 5-10 mg twice daily. Study findings and constraints: While tofacitinib was given, many expanded lesional clones persisted in scalp and blood.

cDNA prepared by RNA extraction and subsequent reverse transcription served as the template for sequencing. Using immunoSEQ multiplex PCR, the repertoire was profiled, and TCRdb retains in-frame clones only, with some absent. The sample has more than 85,000 clones; 50% to 75% are singletons. The sample in question was CD8+ T cells sorted from blood, obtained at week 4, from a patient treated with tofacitinib. This sequence joins TRBV4-1 and TRBJ2-3; no definite D call. The TCR was taken from a human donor with alopecia areata. The CDR3 DNA reads as TGCGCCAGCAGCCAAGTCGGTGTAACTGTTCCAGATACGCAGTATTTT. This translates into CASSQVGVTVPDTQYF.